This T cell receptor beta chain came from a study of blood T cell repertoires in COVID-19. CDR1 is SEHNR, CDR2 FQNEAQ, per germline (reference sequence). CDR3 length: 15 residues. Deletions cut 5 bases from V and 9 bases from J, with 17 bases between. Sequencing used immunoSEQ multiplex PCR; TCRdb keeps in-frame clones, though not all of them. The sample lists 250,000 to 300,000 clones, about 86% occurring once. Source material: PBMCs or T cells enriched from blood (not recorded which). The chain has TRBV7-9 and TRBJ1-6; D uncertain. The sequence was obtained from a young man with acute COVID-19. This CDR3 reads CASSPFGAVSSPLHF. As DNA, the CDR3 is TGTGCCAGCAGCCCCTTTGGAGCTGTCTCTTCACCCCTCCACTTT.